This T cell receptor (beta chain) came from a study of yellow fever vaccine responses in identical twins (dated by TCRdb to the late 2010s). Broadly, across the study: Focusing on identical twins, the study followed the T cell clones that responded to the vaccine, and did so with precision.

The CDR3 runs 13 residues from the cysteine to the phenylalanine. Solely the CDR3 DNA is kept, with 39 bases framed from the first base. The germline V gene (reference sequence) supplies CDR1 DFQATT and CDR2 SNEGSKA. Library construction relied on RT-PCR. Sequencing was carried out with an Illumina HiSeq 2500. TCRdb reran the public reads through fastp at Q25 and MiXCR, keeping productive beta chains. A single entry per CDR3 protein holds the most common genes and DNA from its merged rows. This sample comprises just over 3,000 distinct CDR3 sequences, approximately 90% of them detected only once. The ten largest clonotypes hold roughly 2.7% of the sample. This clonotype has only one observation. Its antigen is not yet known. At one of its ends the junction is not consistent with the germline gene, which may arise from a read error. Paper-wide results and their limitations: The T cell response to vaccination in identical twins was reported by the authors to appear partly convergent and partly personalized.

The sequencing used T cells from blood (PBMCs), unsorted or a sorted subset (not recorded which), collected before or after yellow fever vaccination (not recorded which). The sequence derives from a woman younger than 30 who received the yellow fever vaccine. Donor details come from another sample of the same person, matched by shared clones. Recombination joined TRBV20-1 with TRBJ1-2; TRBD1 fits 9 bases in the junction. The base sequence is TGCAGTGCTAGGGGACAGGGAAACTCTGGCTACACCTTC. The resulting protein is CSARGQGNSGYTF.